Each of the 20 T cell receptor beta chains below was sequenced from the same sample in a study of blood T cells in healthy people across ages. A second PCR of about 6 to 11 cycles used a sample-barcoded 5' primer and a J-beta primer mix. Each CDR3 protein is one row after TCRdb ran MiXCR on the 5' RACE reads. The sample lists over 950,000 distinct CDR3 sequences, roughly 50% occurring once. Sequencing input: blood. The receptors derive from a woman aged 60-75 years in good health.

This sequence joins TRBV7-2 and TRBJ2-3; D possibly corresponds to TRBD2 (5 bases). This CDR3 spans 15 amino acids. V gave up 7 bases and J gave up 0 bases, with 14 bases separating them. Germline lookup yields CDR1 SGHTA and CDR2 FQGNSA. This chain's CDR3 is CASNRKAVSTDTQYF. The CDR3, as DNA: TGTGCCAGCAACAGAAAAGCGGTTAGCACAGATACGCAGTATTTT.

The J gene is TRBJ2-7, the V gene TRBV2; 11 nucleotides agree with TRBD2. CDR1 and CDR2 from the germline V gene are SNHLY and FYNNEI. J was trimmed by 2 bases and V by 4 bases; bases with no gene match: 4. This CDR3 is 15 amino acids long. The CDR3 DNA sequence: TGTGCCAGCAGTGCGACTAGCGGGACCACCTACGAGCAGTACTTC. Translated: CASSATSGTTYEQYF.

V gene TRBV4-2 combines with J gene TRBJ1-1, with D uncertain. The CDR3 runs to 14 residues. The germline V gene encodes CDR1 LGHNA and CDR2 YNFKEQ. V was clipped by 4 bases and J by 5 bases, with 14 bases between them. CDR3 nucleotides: TGTGCCAGCAGCCCCCAGACCGACGGGACTGAAGCTTTCTTT. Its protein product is CASSPQTDGTEAFF.

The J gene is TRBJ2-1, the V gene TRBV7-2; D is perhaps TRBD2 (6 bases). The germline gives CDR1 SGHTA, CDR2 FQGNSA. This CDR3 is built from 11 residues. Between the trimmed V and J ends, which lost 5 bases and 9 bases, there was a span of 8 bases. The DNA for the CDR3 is TGTGCCAGCAGCCAGCGGGTTGAGCAGTTCTTC. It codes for CASSQRVEQFF.

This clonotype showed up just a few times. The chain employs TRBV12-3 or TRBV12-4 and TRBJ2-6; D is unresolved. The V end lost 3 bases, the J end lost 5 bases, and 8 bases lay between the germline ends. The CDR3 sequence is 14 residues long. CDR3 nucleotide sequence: TGTGCCAGCAGTTTTTTAGCTCGGGCCAACGTCCTGACTTTC. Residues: CASSFLARANVLTF.

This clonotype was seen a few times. The chain's CDR3 is CASIRVADEKLFF. Written as DNA, the CDR3 is TGTGCCAGCATCAGGGTAGCGGATGAAAAACTGTTTTTT. The rearrangement uses TRBV7-9 and TRBJ1-4, with D tentatively TRBD1 (5 bases). Per the germline V gene, CDR1 is SEHNR and CDR2 is FQNEAQ (reference sequence). V lost 7 bases to trimming and J lost 6 bases, with 12 bases between them. The CDR3 length is 13 residues. The full variable domain, rest sourced from reference TRBV7-9 and TRBJ1-4, is DTGVSQNPRHKITKRGQNVTFRCDPISEHNRLYWYRQTLGQGPEFLTYFQNEAQLEKSRLLSDRFSAERPKGSFSTLEIQRTEQGDSAMYLCASIRVADEKLFFGSGTQLSVL.

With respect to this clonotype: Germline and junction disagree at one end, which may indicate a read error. The CDR3 nucleotides are TGTTCTACTAGCGGGATGGAGTTGGACGGTTACAATGAGCAGTTCTTC. Protein product: CSTSGMELDGYNEQFF. The chain links TRBV29-1 to TRBJ2-1, with 10 bases fitting TRBD2. This CDR3 contains 16 residues. Germline V gene data show CDR1 as SQVTM and CDR2 as ANQGSEA.

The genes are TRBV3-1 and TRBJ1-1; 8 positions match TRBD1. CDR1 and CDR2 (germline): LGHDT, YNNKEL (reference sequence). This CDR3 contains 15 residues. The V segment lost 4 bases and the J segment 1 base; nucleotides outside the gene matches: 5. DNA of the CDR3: TGTGCCAGCAGCCCCTGGGACAGGAGGAACACTGAAGCTTTCTTT. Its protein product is CASSPWDRRNTEAFF.

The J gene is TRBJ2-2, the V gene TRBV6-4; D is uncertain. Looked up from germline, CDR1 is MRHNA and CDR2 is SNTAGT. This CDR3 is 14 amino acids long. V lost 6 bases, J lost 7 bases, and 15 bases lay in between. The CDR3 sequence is CASSREAGIGELFF. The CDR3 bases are TGTGCCAGCAGCCGCGAGGCAGGAATCGGGGAGCTGTTTTTT.

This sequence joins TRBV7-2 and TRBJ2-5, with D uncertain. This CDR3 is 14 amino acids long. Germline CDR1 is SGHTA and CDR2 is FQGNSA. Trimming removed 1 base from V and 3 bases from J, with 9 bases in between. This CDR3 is CASSLEYSEETQYF. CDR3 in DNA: TGTGCCAGCAGCTTAGAATACAGCGAAGAGACCCAGTACTTC.

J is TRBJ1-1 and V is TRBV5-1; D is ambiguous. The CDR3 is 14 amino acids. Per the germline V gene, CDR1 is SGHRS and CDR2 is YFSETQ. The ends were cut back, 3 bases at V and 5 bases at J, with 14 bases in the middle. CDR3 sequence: CASSSVTANTEAFF. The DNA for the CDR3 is TGCGCCAGCAGCTCGGTTACAGCGAATACTGAAGCTTTCTTT. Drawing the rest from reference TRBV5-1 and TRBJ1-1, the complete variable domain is KAGVTQTPRYLIKTRGQQVTLSCSPISGHRSVSWYQQTPGQGLQFLFEYFSETQRNKGNFPGRFSGRQFSNSRSEMNVSTLELGDSALYLCASSSVTANTEAFFGQGTRLTVV.

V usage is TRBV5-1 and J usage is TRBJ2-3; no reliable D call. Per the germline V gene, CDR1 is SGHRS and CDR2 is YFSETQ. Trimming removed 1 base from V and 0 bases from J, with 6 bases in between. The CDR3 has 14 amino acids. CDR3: CASSLITSTDTQYF. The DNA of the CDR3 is TGCGCCAGCAGCTTGATTACCAGCACAGATACGCAGTATTTT.

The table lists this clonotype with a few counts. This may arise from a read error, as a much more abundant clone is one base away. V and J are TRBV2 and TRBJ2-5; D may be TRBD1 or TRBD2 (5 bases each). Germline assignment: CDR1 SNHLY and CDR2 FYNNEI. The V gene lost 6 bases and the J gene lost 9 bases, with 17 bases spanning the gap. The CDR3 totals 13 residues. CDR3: CASRDRLGGPQYF. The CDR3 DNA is TGTGCCAGCAGAGACCGCCTTGGGGGACCCCAGTACTTC. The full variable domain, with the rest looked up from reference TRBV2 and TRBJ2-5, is EPEVTQTPSHQVTQMGQEVILRCVPISNHLYFYWYRQILGQKVEFLVSFYNNEISEKSEIFDDQFSVERPDGSNFTLKIRSTKLEDSAMYFCASRDRLGGPQYFGPGTRLLVL.

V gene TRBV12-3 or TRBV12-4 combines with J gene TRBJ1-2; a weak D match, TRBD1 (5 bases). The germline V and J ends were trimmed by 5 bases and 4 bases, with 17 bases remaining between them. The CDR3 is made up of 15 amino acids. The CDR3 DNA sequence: TGTGCCAGCAGTCCCCCGGGACTGAGATCCTATGGCTACACCTTC. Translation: CASSPPGLRSYGYTF.

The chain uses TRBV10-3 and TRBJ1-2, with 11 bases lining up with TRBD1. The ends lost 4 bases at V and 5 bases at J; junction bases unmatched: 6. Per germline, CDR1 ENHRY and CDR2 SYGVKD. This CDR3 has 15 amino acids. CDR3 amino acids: CAISGWDRGDYGYTF. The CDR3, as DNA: TGTGCCATCAGTGGATGGGACAGGGGGGATTATGGCTACACCTTC.

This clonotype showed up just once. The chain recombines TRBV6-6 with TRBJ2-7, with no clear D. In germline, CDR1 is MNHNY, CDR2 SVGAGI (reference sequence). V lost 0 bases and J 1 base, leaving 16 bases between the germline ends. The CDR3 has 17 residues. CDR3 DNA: TGTGCCAGCAGTTACTCGAAGGCAGGAACGTCTTCCTACGAGCAGTACTTC. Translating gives CASSYSKAGTSSYEQYF.

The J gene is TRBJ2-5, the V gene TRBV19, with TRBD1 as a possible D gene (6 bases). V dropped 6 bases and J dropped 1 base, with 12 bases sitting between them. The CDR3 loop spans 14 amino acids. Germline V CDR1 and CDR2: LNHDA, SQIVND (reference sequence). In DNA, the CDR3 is TGTGCCAGTAGAATACAGGGAAGCCAAGAGACCCAGTACTTC. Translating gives CASRIQGSQETQYF.

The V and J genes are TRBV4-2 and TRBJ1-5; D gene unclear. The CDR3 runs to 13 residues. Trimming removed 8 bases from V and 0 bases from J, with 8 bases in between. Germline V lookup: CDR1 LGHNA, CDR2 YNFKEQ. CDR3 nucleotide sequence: TGTGCCAGCGGATTGTATAGCAATCAGCCCCAGCATTTT. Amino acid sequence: CASGLYSNQPQHF.

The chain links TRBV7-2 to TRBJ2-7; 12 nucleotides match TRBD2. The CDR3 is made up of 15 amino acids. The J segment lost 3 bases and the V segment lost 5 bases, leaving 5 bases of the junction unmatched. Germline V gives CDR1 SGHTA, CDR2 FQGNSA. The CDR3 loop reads CASSPQGLAGYEQYF. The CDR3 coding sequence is TGTGCCAGCAGCCCCCAGGGACTAGCGGGCTACGAGCAGTACTTC.

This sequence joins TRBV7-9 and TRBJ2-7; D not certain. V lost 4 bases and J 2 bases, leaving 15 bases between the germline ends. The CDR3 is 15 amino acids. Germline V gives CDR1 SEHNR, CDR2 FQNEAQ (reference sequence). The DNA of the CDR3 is TGTGCCAGCAGCTCAGCCGGAGCAGCCGCCTACGAGCAGTACTTC. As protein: CASSSAGAAAYEQYF.